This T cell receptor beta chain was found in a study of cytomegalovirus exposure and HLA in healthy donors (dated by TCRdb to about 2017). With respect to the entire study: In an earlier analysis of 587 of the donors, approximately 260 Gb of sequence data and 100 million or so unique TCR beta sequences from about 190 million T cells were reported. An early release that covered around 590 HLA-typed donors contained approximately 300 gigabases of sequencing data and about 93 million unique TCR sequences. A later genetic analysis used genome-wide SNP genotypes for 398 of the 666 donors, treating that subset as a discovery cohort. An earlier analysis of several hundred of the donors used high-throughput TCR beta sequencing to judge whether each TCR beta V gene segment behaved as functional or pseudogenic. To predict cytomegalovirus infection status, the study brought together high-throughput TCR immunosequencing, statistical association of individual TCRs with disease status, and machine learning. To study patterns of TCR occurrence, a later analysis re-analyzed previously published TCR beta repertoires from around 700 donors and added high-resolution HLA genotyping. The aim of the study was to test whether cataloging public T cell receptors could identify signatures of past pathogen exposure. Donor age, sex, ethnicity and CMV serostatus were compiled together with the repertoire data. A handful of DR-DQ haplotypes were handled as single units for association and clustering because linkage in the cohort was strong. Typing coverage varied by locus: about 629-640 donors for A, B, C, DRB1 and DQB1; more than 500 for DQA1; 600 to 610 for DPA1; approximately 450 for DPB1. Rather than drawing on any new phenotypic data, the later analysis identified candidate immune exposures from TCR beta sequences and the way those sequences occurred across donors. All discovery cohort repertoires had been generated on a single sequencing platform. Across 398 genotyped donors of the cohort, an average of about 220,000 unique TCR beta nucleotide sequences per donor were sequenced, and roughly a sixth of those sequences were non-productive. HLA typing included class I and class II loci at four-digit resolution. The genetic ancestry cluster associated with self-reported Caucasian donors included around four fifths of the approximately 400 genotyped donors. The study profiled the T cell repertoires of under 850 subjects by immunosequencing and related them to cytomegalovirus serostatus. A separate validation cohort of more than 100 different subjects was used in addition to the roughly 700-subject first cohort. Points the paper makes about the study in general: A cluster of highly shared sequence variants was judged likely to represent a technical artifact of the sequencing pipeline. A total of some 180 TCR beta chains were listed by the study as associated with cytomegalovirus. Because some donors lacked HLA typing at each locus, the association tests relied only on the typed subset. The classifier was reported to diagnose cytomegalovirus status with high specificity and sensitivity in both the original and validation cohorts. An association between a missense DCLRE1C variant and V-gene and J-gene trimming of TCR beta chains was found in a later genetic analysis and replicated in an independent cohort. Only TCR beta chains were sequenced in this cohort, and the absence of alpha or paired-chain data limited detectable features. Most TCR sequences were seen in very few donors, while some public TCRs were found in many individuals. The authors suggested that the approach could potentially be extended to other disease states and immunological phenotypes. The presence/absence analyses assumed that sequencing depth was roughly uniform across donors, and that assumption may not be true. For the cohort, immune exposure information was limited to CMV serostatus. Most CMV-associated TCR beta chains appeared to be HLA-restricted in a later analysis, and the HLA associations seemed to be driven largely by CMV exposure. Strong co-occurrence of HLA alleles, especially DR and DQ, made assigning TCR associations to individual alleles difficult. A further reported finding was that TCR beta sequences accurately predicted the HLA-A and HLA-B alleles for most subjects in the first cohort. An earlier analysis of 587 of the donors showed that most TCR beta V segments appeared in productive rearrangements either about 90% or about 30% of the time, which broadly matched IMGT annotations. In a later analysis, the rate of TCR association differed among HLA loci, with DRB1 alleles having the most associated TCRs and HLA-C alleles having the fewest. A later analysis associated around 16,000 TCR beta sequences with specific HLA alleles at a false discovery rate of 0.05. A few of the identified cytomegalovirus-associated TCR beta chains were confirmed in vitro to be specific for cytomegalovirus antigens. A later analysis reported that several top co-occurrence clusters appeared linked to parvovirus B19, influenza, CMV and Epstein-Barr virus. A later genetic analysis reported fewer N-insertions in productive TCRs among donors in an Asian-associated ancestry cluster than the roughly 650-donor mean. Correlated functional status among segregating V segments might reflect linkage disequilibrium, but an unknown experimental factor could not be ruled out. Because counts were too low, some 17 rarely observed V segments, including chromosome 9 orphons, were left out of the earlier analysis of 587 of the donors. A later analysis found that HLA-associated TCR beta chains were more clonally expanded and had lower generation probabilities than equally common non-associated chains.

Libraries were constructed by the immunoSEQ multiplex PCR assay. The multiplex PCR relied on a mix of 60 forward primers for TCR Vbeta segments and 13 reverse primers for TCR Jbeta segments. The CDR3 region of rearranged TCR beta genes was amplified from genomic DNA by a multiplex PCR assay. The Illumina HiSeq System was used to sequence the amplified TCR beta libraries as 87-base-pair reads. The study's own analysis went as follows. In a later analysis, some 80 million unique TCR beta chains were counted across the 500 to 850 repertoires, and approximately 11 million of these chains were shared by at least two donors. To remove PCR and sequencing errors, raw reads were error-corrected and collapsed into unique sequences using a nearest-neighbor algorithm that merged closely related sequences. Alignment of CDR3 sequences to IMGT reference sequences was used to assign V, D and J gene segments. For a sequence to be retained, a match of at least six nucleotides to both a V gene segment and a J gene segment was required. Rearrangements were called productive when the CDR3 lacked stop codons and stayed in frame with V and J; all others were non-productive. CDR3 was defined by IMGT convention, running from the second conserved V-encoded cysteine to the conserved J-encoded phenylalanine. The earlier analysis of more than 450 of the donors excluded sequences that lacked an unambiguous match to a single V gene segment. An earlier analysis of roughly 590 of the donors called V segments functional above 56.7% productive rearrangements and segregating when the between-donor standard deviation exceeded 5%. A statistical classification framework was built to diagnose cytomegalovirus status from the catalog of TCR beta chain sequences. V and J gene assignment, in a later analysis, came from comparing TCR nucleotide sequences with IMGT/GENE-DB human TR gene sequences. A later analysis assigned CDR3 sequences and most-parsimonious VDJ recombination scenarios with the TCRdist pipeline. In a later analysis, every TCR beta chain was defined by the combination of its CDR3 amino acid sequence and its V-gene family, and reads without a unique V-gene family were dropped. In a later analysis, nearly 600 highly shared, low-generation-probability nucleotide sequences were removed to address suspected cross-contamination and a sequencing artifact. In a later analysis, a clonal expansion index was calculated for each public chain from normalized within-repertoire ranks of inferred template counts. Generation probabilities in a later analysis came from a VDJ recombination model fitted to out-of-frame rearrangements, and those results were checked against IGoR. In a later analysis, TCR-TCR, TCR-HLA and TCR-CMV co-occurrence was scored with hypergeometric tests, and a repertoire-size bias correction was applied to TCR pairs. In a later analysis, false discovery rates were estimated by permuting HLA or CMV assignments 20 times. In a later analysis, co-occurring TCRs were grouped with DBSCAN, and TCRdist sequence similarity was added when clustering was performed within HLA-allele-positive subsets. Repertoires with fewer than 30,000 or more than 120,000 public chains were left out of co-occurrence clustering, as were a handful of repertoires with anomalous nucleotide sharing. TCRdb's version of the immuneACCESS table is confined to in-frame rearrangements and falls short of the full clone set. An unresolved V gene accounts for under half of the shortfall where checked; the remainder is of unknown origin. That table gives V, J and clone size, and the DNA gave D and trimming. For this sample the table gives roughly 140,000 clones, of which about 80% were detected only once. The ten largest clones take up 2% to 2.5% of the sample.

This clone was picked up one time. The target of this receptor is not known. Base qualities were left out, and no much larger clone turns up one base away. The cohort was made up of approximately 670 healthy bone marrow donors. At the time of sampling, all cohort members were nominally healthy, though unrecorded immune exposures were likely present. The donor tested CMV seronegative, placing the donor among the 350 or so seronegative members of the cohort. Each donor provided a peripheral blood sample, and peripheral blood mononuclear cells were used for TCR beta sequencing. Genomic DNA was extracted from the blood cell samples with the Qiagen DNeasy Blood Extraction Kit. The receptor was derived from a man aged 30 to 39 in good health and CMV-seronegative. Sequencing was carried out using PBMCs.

The DNA sequence is given as TGTGCCAGCAGTGTCTTCGGGACAGGGGACCCTGAAGCTTTCTTT. Its protein is CASSVFGTGDPEAFF. The sequence links TRBV25-1 to TRBJ1-1; TRBD1 matches 10 bases in the middle. V loses 4 bases at its end and J loses 6 bases; junction bases beyond the gene matches: 8. Reading from cysteine to phenylalanine, the CDR3 counts 15 amino acids. The retained sequence is limited to the CDR3, 45 bases, with the frame set at the first base. The germline V gene specifies MGHDK as CDR1 and SYGVNS as CDR2.